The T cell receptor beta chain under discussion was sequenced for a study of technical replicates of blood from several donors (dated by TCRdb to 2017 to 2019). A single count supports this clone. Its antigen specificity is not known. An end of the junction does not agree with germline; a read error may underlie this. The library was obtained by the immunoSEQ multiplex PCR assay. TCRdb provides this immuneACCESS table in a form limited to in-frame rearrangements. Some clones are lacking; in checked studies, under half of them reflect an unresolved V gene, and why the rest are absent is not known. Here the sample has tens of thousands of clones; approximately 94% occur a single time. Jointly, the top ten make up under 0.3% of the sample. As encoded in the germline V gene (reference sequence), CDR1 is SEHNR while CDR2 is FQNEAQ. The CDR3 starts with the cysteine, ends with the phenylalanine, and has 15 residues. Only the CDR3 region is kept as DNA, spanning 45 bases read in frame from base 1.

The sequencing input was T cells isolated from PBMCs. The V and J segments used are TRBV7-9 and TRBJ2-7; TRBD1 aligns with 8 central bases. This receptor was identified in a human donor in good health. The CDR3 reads CASSPALEGWGQEDF. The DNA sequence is TGTGCCAGCAGCCCAGCACTGGAGGGTTGGGGACAGGAAGACTTC.